This T cell receptor beta chain is drawn from a study of blood T cells in healthy people across ages. With a J-beta primer mix and a sample-barcoded 5' primer, a second PCR ran about 7 to 12 cycles. Each cDNA molecule was tagged by a template-switch adaptor with 12 random nucleotides. Sequencing yielded, for each sample, at least 2.5 million paired-end reads carrying CDR3. TCRdb itself ran the 5' RACE reads through MiXCR, one entry per CDR3 protein. The sample has 1.5 million to 1.9 million distinct CDR3 sequences; roughly 43% are singletons. This clonotype turned up a few times. Germline-derived CDR1 and CDR2 are SQVTM and ANQGSEA. The CDR3 runs to 10 residues. V gave up 6 bases and J gave up 4 bases, with 4 bases separating them.

This TCR was sampled from a woman aged 18-29 years in good health. The chain joins TRBV29-1 to TRBJ1-5; D unclear. Specimen: blood. CDR3: CSVDNQPQHF. The CDR3 DNA reads as TGCAGCGTGGATAATCAGCCCCAGCATTTT.